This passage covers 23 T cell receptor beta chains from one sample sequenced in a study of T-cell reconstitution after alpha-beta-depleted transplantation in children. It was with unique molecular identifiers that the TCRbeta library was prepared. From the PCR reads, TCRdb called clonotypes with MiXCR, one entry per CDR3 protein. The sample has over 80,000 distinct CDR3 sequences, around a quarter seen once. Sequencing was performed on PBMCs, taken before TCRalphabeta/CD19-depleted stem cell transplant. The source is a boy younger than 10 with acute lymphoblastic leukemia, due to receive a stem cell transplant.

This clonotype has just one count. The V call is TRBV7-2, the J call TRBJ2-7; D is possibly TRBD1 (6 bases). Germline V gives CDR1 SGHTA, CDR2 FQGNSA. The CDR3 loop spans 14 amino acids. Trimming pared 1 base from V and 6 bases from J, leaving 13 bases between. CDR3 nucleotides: TGTGCCAGCAGCTTAGGGGGGCCCTTGGGCGAGCAGTACTTC. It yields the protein CASSLGGPLGEQYF.

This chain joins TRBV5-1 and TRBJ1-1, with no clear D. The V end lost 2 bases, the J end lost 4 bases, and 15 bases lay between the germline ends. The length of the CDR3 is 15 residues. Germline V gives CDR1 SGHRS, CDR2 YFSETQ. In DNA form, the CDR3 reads TGCGCCAGCAGCTTTAAACGCTCGGGTGGCACTGAAGCTTTCTTT. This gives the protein CASSFKRSGGTEAFF.

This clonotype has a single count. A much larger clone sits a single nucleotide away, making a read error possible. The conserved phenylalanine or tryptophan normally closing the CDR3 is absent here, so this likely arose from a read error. As DNA, the CDR3 is TGCAGCGTTGACGGGTTCGCAGATACGCAGTATTTA. Its protein is CSVDGFADTQYL. This chain connects TRBV29-1 to TRBJ2-3; D unclear. CDR1 is SQVTM and CDR2 is ANQGSEA in the germline V gene. This CDR3 is 12 amino acids long. V dropped 3 bases and J dropped 4 bases, with 8 bases sitting between them.

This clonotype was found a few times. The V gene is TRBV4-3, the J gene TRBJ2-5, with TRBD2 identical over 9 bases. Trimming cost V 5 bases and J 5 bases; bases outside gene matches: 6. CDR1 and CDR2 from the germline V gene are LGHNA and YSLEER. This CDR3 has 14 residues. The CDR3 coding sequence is TGCGCCAGCAGCTGGGGACTAGCTTCGGAGACCCAGTACTTC. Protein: CASSWGLASETQYF.

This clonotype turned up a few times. As DNA, the CDR3 is TGCAGTGCTACCAACCTAGCGGAGGGGCTTGGAGATGAGCAGTTCTTC. The encoded protein is CSATNLAEGLGDEQFF. V usage is TRBV20-1 and J usage is TRBJ2-1; 7 bases match TRBD2. V gave up 4 bases and J gave up 8 bases; unmatched junction bases: 17. Germline V gene data show CDR1 as DFQATT and CDR2 as SNEGSKA (reference sequence). The CDR3 has 16 residues.

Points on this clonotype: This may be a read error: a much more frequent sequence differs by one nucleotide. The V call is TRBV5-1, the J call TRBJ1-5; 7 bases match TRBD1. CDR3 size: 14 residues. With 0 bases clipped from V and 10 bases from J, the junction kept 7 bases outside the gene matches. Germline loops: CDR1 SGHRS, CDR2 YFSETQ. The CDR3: CASSLDTGEHPQHF. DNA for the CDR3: TGCGCCAGCAGCTTGGATACAGGGGAGCATCCCCAGCATTTT.

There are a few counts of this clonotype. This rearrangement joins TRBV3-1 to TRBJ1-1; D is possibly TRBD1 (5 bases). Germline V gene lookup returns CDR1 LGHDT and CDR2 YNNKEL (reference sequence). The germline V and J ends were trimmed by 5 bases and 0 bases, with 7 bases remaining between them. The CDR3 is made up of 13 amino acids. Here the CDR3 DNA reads TGTGCCAGCAGCAGACAGCTGAACACTGAAGCTTTCTTT. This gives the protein CASSRQLNTEAFF.

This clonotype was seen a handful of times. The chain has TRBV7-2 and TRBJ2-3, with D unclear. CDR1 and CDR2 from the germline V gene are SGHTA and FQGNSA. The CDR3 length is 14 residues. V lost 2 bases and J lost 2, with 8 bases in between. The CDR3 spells CASSLNSYTDTQYF. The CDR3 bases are TGTGCCAGCAGCTTAAACAGTTACACAGATACGCAGTATTTT.

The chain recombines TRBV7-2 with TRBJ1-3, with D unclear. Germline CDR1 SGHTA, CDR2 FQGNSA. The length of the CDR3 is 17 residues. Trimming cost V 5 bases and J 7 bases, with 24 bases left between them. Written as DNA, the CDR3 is TGTGCCAGCAGCCCCAGAGGCGGGATGGGAACGGGGAACACCATATATTTT. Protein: CASSPRGGMGTGNTIYF. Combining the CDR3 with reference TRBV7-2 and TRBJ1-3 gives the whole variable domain GAGVSQSPSNKVTEKGKDVELRCDPISGHTALYWYRQSLGQGLEFLIYFQGNSAPDKSGLPSDRFSAERTGGSVSTLTIQRTQQEDSAVYLCASSPRGGMGTGNTIYFGEGSWLTVV.

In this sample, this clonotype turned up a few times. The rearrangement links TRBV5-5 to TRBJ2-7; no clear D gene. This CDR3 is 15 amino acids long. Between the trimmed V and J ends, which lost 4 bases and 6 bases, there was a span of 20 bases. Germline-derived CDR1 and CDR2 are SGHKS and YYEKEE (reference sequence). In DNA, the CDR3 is TGTGCCAGCAGCCGTGTCGAGAATTCAGGAATCGAGCAGTACTTC. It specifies CASSRVENSGIEQYF.

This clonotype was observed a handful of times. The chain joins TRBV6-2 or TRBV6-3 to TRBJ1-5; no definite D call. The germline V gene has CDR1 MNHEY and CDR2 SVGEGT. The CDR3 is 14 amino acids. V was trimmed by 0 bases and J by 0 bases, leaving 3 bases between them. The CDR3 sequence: CASSYSSSNQPQHF. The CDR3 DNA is TGTGCCAGCAGTTACTCGAGTAGCAATCAGCCCCAGCATTTT.

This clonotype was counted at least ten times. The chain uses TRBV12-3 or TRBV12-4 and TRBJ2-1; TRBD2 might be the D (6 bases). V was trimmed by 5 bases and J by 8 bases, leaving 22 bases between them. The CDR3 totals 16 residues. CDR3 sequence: CASSPYSGGAVYEQFF. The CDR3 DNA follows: TGTGCCAGCAGTCCATATAGCGGAGGGGCGGTCTATGAGCAGTTCTTC.

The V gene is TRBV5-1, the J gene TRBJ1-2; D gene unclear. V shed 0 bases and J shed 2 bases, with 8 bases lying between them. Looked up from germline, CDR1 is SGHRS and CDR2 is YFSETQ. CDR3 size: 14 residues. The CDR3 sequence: CASSLDGENYGYTF. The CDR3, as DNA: TGCGCCAGCAGCTTGGATGGGGAGAACTATGGCTACACCTTC.

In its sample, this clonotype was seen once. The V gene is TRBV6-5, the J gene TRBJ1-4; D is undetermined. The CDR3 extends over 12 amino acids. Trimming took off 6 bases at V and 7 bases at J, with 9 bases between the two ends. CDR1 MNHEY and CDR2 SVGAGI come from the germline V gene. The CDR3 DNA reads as TGTGCCAGCAGCTCGCGTGGTGAAAAACTGTTTTTT. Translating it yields CASSSRGEKLFF.

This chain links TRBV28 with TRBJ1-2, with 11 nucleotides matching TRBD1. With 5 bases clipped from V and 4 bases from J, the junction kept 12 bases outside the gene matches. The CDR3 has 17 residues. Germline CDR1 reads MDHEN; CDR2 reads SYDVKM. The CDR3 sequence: CASSPPGQGAQGYGYTF. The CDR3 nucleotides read TGTGCCAGCAGTCCACCCGGACAGGGGGCGCAAGGCTATGGCTACACCTTC.

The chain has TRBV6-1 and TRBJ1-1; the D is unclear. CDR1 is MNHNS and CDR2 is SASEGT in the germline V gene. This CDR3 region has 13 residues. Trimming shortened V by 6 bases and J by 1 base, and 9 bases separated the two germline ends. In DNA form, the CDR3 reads TGTGCCAGCAGGCCTACAGCGAACACTGAAGCTTTCTTT. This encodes CASRPTANTEAFF.

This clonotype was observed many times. The CDR3 region is CASSLGAGYEQYF. In DNA form, the CDR3 reads TGTGCCAGCAGCTTAGGAGCGGGGTACGAGCAGTACTTC. This rearrangement joins TRBV7-8 to TRBJ2-7; 7 nucleotides agree with TRBD2. The V segment lost 1 base and the J segment 4 bases; nucleotides outside the gene matches: 1. This CDR3 has 13 amino acids. The germline V gene has CDR1 SGHVS and CDR2 FQNEAQ.

CDR3 DNA sequence: TGTGCCAGCATAAGCGGAGGGGCCCTTGAGCAGTTCTTC. It specifies CASISGGALEQFF. The chain carries TRBV28 and TRBJ2-1, with D perhaps matching TRBD2 (6 bases). V was clipped by 7 bases and J by 9 bases, with 16 bases between them. From germline, CDR1 is MDHEN and CDR2 SYDVKM. CDR3 length: 13 amino acids.

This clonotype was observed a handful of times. For the CDR3, the DNA is TGCAGTGCTAAGACTAGCGGGAGCACAGATACGCAGTATTTT. This sequence encodes CSAKTSGSTDTQYF. This chain joins TRBV20-1 and TRBJ2-3, with 10 bases aligning to TRBD2. V lost 4 bases, J lost 0 bases, and 1 base stayed unmatched. CDR1 is DFQATT and CDR2 is SNEGSKA in the germline V gene (reference sequence). The length of the CDR3 is 14 residues.

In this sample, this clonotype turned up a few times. CDR3 in amino acids: CSVGVTSGVRTDTQYF. CDR3 nucleotide sequence: TGCAGCGTGGGGGTTACTAGCGGAGTACGGACAGATACGCAGTATTTT. The gene calls are TRBV29-1 and TRBJ2-3; 8 bases match TRBD2. The CDR3 length is 16 residues. V lost 6 bases, J lost 3 bases, and 14 bases stayed unmatched. CDR1 is SQVTM, CDR2 ANQGSEA, per germline.

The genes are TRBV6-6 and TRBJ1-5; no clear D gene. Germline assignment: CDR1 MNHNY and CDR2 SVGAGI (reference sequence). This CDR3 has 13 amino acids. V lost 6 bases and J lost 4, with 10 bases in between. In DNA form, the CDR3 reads TGTGCCAGCAGCAACAGCTTAAATCAGCCCCAGCATTTT. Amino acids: CASSNSLNQPQHF.

The CDR3 here is CSAQRQGGYTF. CDR3 DNA: TGCAGCGCCCAACGCCAGGGCGGCTACACCTTC. The chain is built from TRBV29-1 and TRBJ1-2; possibly TRBD1 for D (5 bases). V lost 7 bases and J 8 bases, leaving 14 bases between the germline ends. Looked up from germline, CDR1 is SQVTM and CDR2 is ANQGSEA. The CDR3 is made up of 11 amino acids.

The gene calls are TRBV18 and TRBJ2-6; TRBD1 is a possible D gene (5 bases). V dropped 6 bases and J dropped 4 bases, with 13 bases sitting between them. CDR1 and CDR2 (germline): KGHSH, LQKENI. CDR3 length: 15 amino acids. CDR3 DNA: TGTGCCAGCTCCCCAACAAGGGGAGGGGCCAACGTCCTGACTTTC. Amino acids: CASSPTRGGANVLTF.